This TCR beta chain was captured in a study of CD8 T cells in ankylosing spondylitis. In TCRdb, the 5' RACE reads were re-called with MiXCR into one record per CDR3 protein. This table holds approximately 39,000 distinct CDR3 sequences, roughly 11% found once. Ten or more counts support this clonotype. This CDR3 has 15 amino acids. V lost 3 bases, J lost 9 bases, and 7 bases stayed unmatched. Germline V lookup: CDR1 MDHEN, CDR2 SYDVKM. V usage is TRBV28 and J usage is TRBJ2-1, with 11 bases fitting TRBD2. The sequence came from a male donor with ankylosing spondylitis. The specimen sequenced was synovial fluid, either unsorted or a sorted T cell fraction (not recorded which). The DNA of the CDR3 is TGTGCCAGCAGTTTGAGGACTAGCGGGTTGACTGAGCAGTTCTTC. It encodes CASSLRTSGLTEQFF.